The 31 T cell receptor beta chains in this list originate from one sample, sequenced in a study of control samples from healthy donors and cancer patients. Produced via immunoSEQ multiplex PCR; TCRdb's table is partial and in-frame only. The repertoire has around 20,000 clones, 86% of them found once; the top ten carry around 10%. The sample was PBMCs. Receptors originate from a woman aged 70-85 years with colorectal cancer.

This clone showed up just a few times. The chain employs TRBV7-2 and TRBJ1-2, with D hard to call. Germline V gives CDR1 SGHTA, CDR2 FQGNSA. Trimming cost V 1 base and J 4 bases, with 10 bases left between them. This CDR3 is built from 14 residues. The CDR3 spells CASSLEGRSYGYTF. In nucleotides, the CDR3 is TGTGCCAGCAGCTTAGAGGGAAGGAGCTATGGCTACACCTTC.

The chain joins TRBV15 to TRBJ1-2, with a weak D call TRBD1 (6 bases). There are 16 residues in the CDR3. The germline gives CDR1 LNHNV, CDR2 YYDKDF (reference sequence). Trimming pared 0 bases from V and 4 bases from J, leaving 15 bases between. CDR3 sequence: CATSRDRADSAYGYTF. CDR3 in DNA: TGTGCCACCAGCAGAGATAGGGCGGACAGCGCCTATGGCTACACCTTC.

The genes are TRBV3-1 (or the pseudogene TRBV3-2) and TRBJ2-3; D possibly matches TRBD1 or TRBD2 (5 bases each). Trimming stripped 1 base from V and 9 bases from J, with 5 bases between. Germline V gene sequence: CDR1 LGHDT, CDR2 YNNKEL (reference sequence). The CDR3 length is 11 residues. The CDR3 sequence is CASSQGGTQYF. The CDR3 DNA sequence: TGTGCCAGCAGCCAAGGGGGGACGCAGTATTTT.

V and J are TRBV5-1 and TRBJ2-7, with a weak D call TRBD1 (5 bases). The germline V gene encodes CDR1 SGHRS and CDR2 YFSETQ. The CDR3 sequence is 14 residues long. Deletions cut 0 bases from V and 5 bases from J, with 12 bases between. The CDR3 coding sequence is TGCGCCAGCAGCTTGGAGACCAGGGCCCACGAGCAGTACTTC. It encodes CASSLETRAHEQYF.

The chain is built from TRBV2 and TRBJ1-3; no reliable D call. Germline V gives CDR1 SNHLY, CDR2 FYNNEI. This CDR3 has 16 residues. V was clipped by 4 bases and J by 0 bases, with 13 bases between them. The CDR3 region has the DNA TGTGCCAGCAGTGGACGGGGAGAGGACTCTGGAAACACCATATATTTT. Its translation is CASSGRGEDSGNTIYF.

The chain carries TRBV4-3 and TRBJ2-1; 7 nucleotides align to TRBD2. The CDR3 runs 19 residues. Germline loops: CDR1 LGHNA, CDR2 YSLEER. With V trimmed by 0 bases and J by 2 bases, 13 bases remained unmatched. The CDR3 loop is CASSQDRGRGSWAYNEQFF. CDR3 coding DNA: TGCGCCAGCAGCCAAGATCGGGGGAGGGGAAGTTGGGCCTACAATGAGCAGTTCTTC.

This clone was found once. The chain joins TRBV3-1 (or the pseudogene TRBV3-2) to TRBJ2-7, with a weak D call TRBD2 (6 bases). Germline CDR1 reads LGHDT; CDR2 reads YNNKEL (reference sequence). This CDR3 comprises 17 residues. Trimming left V 4 bases short and J 2 bases short, with 21 bases between. In DNA form, the CDR3 reads TGTGCCAGCAGCCCCCCCCTGCCCGGGGGAACCACCTACGAGCAGTACTTC. Translating gives CASSPPLPGGTTYEQYF.

The chain is built from TRBV19 and TRBJ2-7; D not certain. Germline CDR1 is LNHDA and CDR2 is SQIVND (reference sequence). This CDR3 is built from 14 residues. The V end was cut by 6 bases, the J end by 3 bases, with 15 bases between. In nucleotides, the CDR3 is TGTGCCAGTAGACCGACAACCCTGGGCTACGAGCAGTACTTC. Translating gives CASRPTTLGYEQYF. The full variable domain, completed using reference TRBV19 and TRBJ2-7, is DGGITQSPKYLFRKEGQNVTLSCEQNLNHDAMYWYRQDPGQGLRLIYYSQIVNDFQKGDIAEGYSVSREKKESFPLTVTSAQKNPTAFYLCASRPTTLGYEQYFGPGTRLTVT.

The gene calls are TRBV7-2 and TRBJ2-7; TRBD1 matches at 9 bases. V gave up 5 bases and J gave up 3 bases; unmatched junction bases: 8. The CDR3 has 15 amino acids. CDR1 is SGHTA and CDR2 is FQGNSA in the germline V gene. CDR3 amino acids: CASSGRGQGDYEQYF. CDR3 nucleotide sequence: TGTGCCAGCAGCGGACGGGGACAGGGAGACTACGAGCAGTACTTC.

This clone was detected only a few times. The CDR3 here is CASSGRRAGSYNEQFF. The CDR3 bases are TGTGCCAGTAGTGGGCGGAGGGCCGGGTCCTACAATGAGCAGTTCTTC. The rearrangement joins TRBV19 to TRBJ2-1; D might be TRBD2 (6 bases). CDR1 and CDR2 (germline): LNHDA, SQIVND (reference sequence). This CDR3 contains 16 residues. V lost 5 bases, J lost 1 base, and 15 bases lay in between.

The chain recombines TRBV18 with TRBJ1-3; D remains unclear. The CDR3 consists of 14 residues. Germline lookup yields CDR1 KGHSH and CDR2 LQKENI. V lost 10 bases, J lost 0 bases, and 13 bases lay in between. The CDR3 DNA is TGTGCCACCGACCCGGGCCTCTCTGGAAACACCATATATTTT. Its protein is CATDPGLSGNTIYF. Looking up the rest from reference TRBV18 and TRBJ1-3 gives the full variable domain: NAGVMQNPRHLVRRRGQEARLRCSPMKGHSHVYWYRQLPEEGLKFMVYLQKENIIDESGMPKERFSAEFPKEGPSILRIQQVVRGDSAAYFCATDPGLSGNTIYFGEGSWLTVV.

V usage is TRBV25-1 and J usage is TRBJ1-3; D remains unclear. V was clipped by 1 base and J by 7 bases, with 14 bases between them. Germline V gene lookup returns CDR1 MGHDK and CDR2 SYGVNS. CDR3 length: 15 amino acids. CDR3 sequence (DNA): TGTGCCAGCAGTGAATGGCTGCGACTTGGGAACACCATATATTTT. Its translation is CASSEWLRLGNTIYF.

This chain connects TRBV7-9 to TRBJ2-3, with TRBD2 identical over 9 bases. The CDR3 has 15 amino acids. Germline V gene lookup returns CDR1 SEHNR and CDR2 FQNEAQ (reference sequence). V dropped 4 bases and J dropped 4; count of bases not matched to a gene: 6. This chain's CDR3 is CASSSAGGGADTQYF. CDR3 DNA sequence: TGTGCCAGCAGCTCAGCGGGGGGTGGGGCAGATACGCAGTATTTT.

The chain is built from TRBV7-3 and TRBJ1-1; D ambiguous. Per the germline V gene, CDR1 is SGHTA and CDR2 is FQGTGA. This CDR3 contains 13 residues. The V end was cut by 1 base, the J end by 7 bases, with 10 bases between. The CDR3, as DNA: TGTGCCAGCAGCTTAAATGACGGTCTTGAAGCTTTCTTT. Protein product: CASSLNDGLEAFF.

This chain joins TRBV5-4 and TRBJ1-2; D gene uncertain. The germline gives CDR1 SGHNT, CDR2 YYREEE (reference sequence). The V gene lost 0 bases and the J gene lost 7 bases, with 16 bases spanning the gap. This CDR3 has 15 residues. This chain's CDR3 is CASSLGIAQDGGYTF. In nucleotides, the CDR3 is TGTGCCAGCAGCTTGGGTATTGCCCAGGATGGTGGCTACACCTTC.

In DNA, the CDR3 is TGTGCCAGCAGTTTCCAGGACAGTAATTCACCCCTCCACTTT. Translation: CASSFQDSNSPLHF. The chain uses TRBV27 and TRBJ1-6, with D perhaps TRBD1 (6 bases). V lost 3 bases and J lost 6, with 9 bases in between. Germline CDR1 MNHEY, CDR2 SMNVEV (reference sequence). This CDR3 has 14 amino acids.

The chain has TRBV12-3 or TRBV12-4 and TRBJ2-5; D call uncertain. This CDR3 region has 13 residues. The V end was cut by 6 bases, the J end by 5 bases, with 13 bases between. CDR3 region: CASRPPIMETQYF. The CDR3 DNA follows: TGTGCCAGCAGACCACCCATTATGGAGACCCAGTACTTC.

This clone was seen once. This chain connects TRBV10-3 to TRBJ1-2; 7 nucleotides align to TRBD1. Germline lookup yields CDR1 ENHRY and CDR2 SYGVKD. V was pared by 3 bases and J by 4 bases, with 5 bases of the junction left unmatched. This CDR3 region has 14 residues. The CDR3 loop is CAISDLGQVYGYTF. Written as DNA, the CDR3 is TGTGCCATCAGTGATTTAGGACAGGTCTATGGCTACACCTTC.

This clone was recorded a few times. The chain links TRBV6-5 to TRBJ1-2; no clear D gene. Looked up from germline, CDR1 is MNHEY and CDR2 is SVGAGI. V lost 2 bases to trimming and J lost 3 bases, with 10 bases between them. This CDR3 is 14 amino acids long. As DNA, the CDR3 is TGTGCCAGCAGTTACGGAGGAGGCGACTATGGCTACACCTTC. Protein product: CASSYGGGDYGYTF.

In this sample, this clone turned up once. The chain is built from TRBV5-1 and TRBJ2-7; no reliable D call. The CDR3 is made up of 14 amino acids. The germline V and J ends were trimmed by 4 bases and 1 base, with 12 bases remaining between them. Germline V gene sequence: CDR1 SGHRS, CDR2 YFSETQ. The chain's CDR3 is CASSLTVGSYEQYF. CDR3 coding DNA: TGCGCCAGCAGCCTAACAGTTGGATCCTACGAGCAGTACTTC.

The chain employs TRBV29-1 and TRBJ2-6; D gene ambiguous. Trimming shortened V by 6 bases and J by 2 bases, and 5 bases separated the two germline ends. There are 12 residues in the CDR3. Germline V gene sequence: CDR1 SQVTM, CDR2 ANQGSEA. The CDR3 DNA is TGCAGCGTCGCAGCTGGGGCCAACGTCCTGACTTTC. The encoded protein is CSVAAGANVLTF. Variable domain in full (rest from reference TRBV29-1 and TRBJ2-6): SAVISQKPSRDICQRGTSLTIQCQVDSQVTMMFWYRQQPGQSLTLIATANQGSEATYESGFVIDKFPISRPNLTFSTLTVSNMSPEDSSIYLCSVAAGANVLTFGAGSRLTVL.

The count of this clone is one. The chain carries TRBV20-1 and TRBJ1-6, with D tentatively TRBD1 (6 bases). The ends were cut back, 3 bases at V and 5 bases at J, with 14 bases in the middle. Germline values: CDR1 DFQATT, CDR2 SNEGSKA (reference sequence). The CDR3 has 15 residues. CDR3 DNA sequence: TGCAGTGCTAGTCCGAAAACAGGGAATAATTCACCCCTCCACTTT. This gives the protein CSASPKTGNNSPLHF.

The chain joins TRBV9 to TRBJ2-1, with unresolved D. The CDR3 has 15 residues. Trimming cost V 0 bases and J 1 base, with 8 bases left between them. Germline CDR1 and CDR2: SGDLS and YYNGEE. The CDR3 is CASSVAGPSYNEQFF. CDR3 sequence (DNA): TGTGCCAGCAGCGTAGCTGGGCCGTCCTACAATGAGCAGTTCTTC.

The count of this clone is one. The chain recombines TRBV15 with TRBJ1-1; D call uncertain. The CDR3 runs to 16 residues. V lost 0 bases to trimming and J lost 1 base, with 12 bases between them. Germline V gene lookup returns CDR1 LNHNV and CDR2 YYDKDF (reference sequence). The CDR3 coding sequence is TGTGCCACCAGCAGAGATCTCGAGGTTGGGAACACTGAAGCTTTCTTT. Its protein is CATSRDLEVGNTEAFF.

J is TRBJ2-3 and V is TRBV9; 11 nucleotides align to TRBD2. The CDR3 covers 16 residues. Germline CDR1 and CDR2: SGDLS and YYNGEE. Trimming cost V 4 bases and J 10 bases; bases outside gene matches: 14. The CDR3 protein is CASSYFSGGGRVAQYF. The CDR3 DNA is TGTGCCAGCAGCTATTTTAGCGGGGGGGGGCGCGTGGCGCAGTATTTT. The variable domain in full, completed from reference TRBV9 and TRBJ2-3, reads DSGVTQTPKHLITATGQRVTLRCSPRSGDLSVYWYQQSLDQGLQFLIQYYNGEERAKGNILERFSAQQFPDLHSELNLSSLELGDSALYFCASSYFSGGGRVAQYFGPGTRLTVL.

The chain is built from TRBV9 and TRBJ2-7, with unresolved D. V lost 4 bases and J lost 0, with 11 bases in between. The germline gives CDR1 SGDLS, CDR2 YYNGEE. The CDR3 has 14 residues. The CDR3 reads CASSPYDSSYEQYF. CDR3 bases: TGTGCCAGCAGCCCCTACGACTCCTCCTACGAGCAGTACTTC.

The V gene is TRBV2, the J gene TRBJ2-7; perhaps TRBD2 as D (6 bases). V was cut by 11 bases and J by 2 bases, with 16 bases left in between. This CDR3 is 13 amino acids long. The germline V gene has CDR1 SNHLY and CDR2 FYNNEI. This chain's CDR3 is CAAGAGPTYEQYF. The CDR3 nucleotides are TGTGCCGCGGGTGCGGGGCCAACCTACGAGCAGTACTTC. Full variable domain (outside the CDR3, taken from reference TRBV2 and TRBJ2-7): EPEVTQTPSHQVTQMGQEVILRCVPISNHLYFYWYRQILGQKVEFLVSFYNNEISEKSEIFDDQFSVERPDGSNFTLKIRSTKLEDSAMYFCAAGAGPTYEQYFGPGTRLTVT.

The V call is TRBV7-8, the J call TRBJ1-5, with 8 bases fitting TRBD1. This CDR3 comprises 15 residues. In germline, CDR1 is SGHVS, CDR2 FQNEAQ. Trimming at V came to 1 base and at J to 3 bases, leaving 2 bases not matched to a gene. The CDR3 loop is CASSLGGQANQPQHF. Written as DNA, the CDR3 is TGTGCCAGCAGCTTAGGGGGACAGGCCAATCAGCCCCAGCATTTT.

The J gene is TRBJ1-4, the V gene TRBV14; D is uncertain. Deletions cut 4 bases from V and 0 bases from J, with 6 bases between. CDR3 length equals 14 residues. Germline V CDR1 and CDR2: SGHDN, FVKESK. The CDR3 DNA reads TGTGCCAGCAGCCGCGGGGCAACTAATGAAAAACTGTTTTTT. This gives the protein CASSRGATNEKLFF.

V usage is TRBV4-3 and J usage is TRBJ1-4; unclear D gene. The CDR3 covers 16 residues. The germline gives CDR1 LGHNA, CDR2 YSLEER. The germline V and J ends were trimmed by 0 bases and 6 bases, with 14 bases remaining between them. DNA of the CDR3: TGCGCCAGCAGCCAAGATGGAGGAGGGTTGGATGAAAAACTGTTTTTT. It encodes CASSQDGGGLDEKLFF.

V usage is TRBV6-5 and J usage is TRBJ2-2; D is perhaps TRBD2 (5 bases). The CDR3 consists of 16 residues. V gave up 4 bases and J gave up 5 bases, with 17 bases separating them. Germline CDR1 is MNHEY and CDR2 is SVGAGI. The CDR3 protein is CASSFPAGLITGELFF. The CDR3 coding sequence is TGTGCCAGCAGTTTCCCCGCGGGCCTAATAACCGGGGAGCTGTTTTTT.